Shown below are 16 T cell receptor beta chains from a single sample sequenced in a study of blood T cell repertoires in COVID-19. Sequenced by immunoSEQ multiplex PCR; TCRdb stores in-frame clones only, minus some. The data show approximately 83,000 clones, around four fifths seen once. The sample consisted of peripheral blood. These receptors came from a man aged 45 to 65 with acute or convalescent COVID-19.

The chain links TRBV5-6 to TRBJ1-5; 7 nucleotides agree with TRBD1. Germline V lookup: CDR1 SGHDT, CDR2 YYEEEE. V dropped 2 bases and J dropped 4; count of bases not matched to a gene: 3. The CDR3 covers 14 residues. The CDR3 loop is CASSFQGVNQPQHF. CDR3 bases: TGTGCCAGCAGCTTCCAGGGGGTAAATCAGCCCCAGCATTTT. Combining the CDR3 with reference TRBV5-6 and TRBJ1-5 gives the whole variable domain DAGVTQSPTHLIKTRGQQVTLRCSPKSGHDTVSWYQQALGQGPQFIFQYYEEEERQRGNFPDRFSGHQFPNYSSELNVNALLLGDSALYLCASSFQGVNQPQHFGDGTRLSIL.

The V and J genes are TRBV11-2 and TRBJ2-1; 11 positions match TRBD2. V dropped 5 bases and J dropped 6; count of bases not matched to a gene: 6. Germline V gene data show CDR1 as SGHAT and CDR2 as FQNNGV. The CDR3 has 15 amino acids. This CDR3 reads CASSPEGTSGNEQFF. The DNA for the CDR3 is TGTGCCAGCAGCCCCGAGGGGACTAGCGGCAATGAGCAGTTCTTC. Variable domain in full (rest from reference TRBV11-2 and TRBJ2-1): EAGVAQSPRYKIIEKRQSVAFWCNPISGHATLYWYQQILGQGPKLLIQFQNNGVVDDSQLPKDRFSAERLKGVDSTLKIQPAKLEDSAVYLCASSPEGTSGNEQFFGPGTRLTVL.

The J gene is TRBJ1-2, the V gene TRBV25-1; 9 bases map to TRBD1. V lost 4 bases and J lost 4; bases outside the gene matches: 7. The CDR3 has 15 residues. CDR1 MGHDK and CDR2 SYGVNS come from the germline V gene. The CDR3: CASSGGDRVGYGYTF. In DNA form, the CDR3 reads TGTGCCAGCAGTGGCGGGGACAGGGTCGGCTATGGCTACACCTTC.

The V gene is TRBV6-2 or TRBV6-3, the J gene TRBJ2-5; no firm D call. Deletions cut 6 bases from V and 4 bases from J, with 15 bases between. CDR3 length equals 14 residues. Germline CDR1 MNHEY, CDR2 SVGEGT. The CDR3 nucleotides read TGTGCCAGCAGCCTCCCCAGAGCGAGAGAGACCCAGTACTTC. Translated: CASSLPRARETQYF.

The rearrangement uses TRBV5-1 and TRBJ1-1; TRBD1 is a possible D gene (5 bases). Trimming took off 3 bases at V and 4 bases at J, with 13 bases between the two ends. Looked up from germline, CDR1 is SGHRS and CDR2 is YFSETQ. The length of the CDR3 is 14 residues. The CDR3 reads CASSSGGVSTEAFF. The CDR3, as DNA: TGCGCCAGCAGCTCTGGAGGGGTGTCCACTGAAGCTTTCTTT.

The chain is built from TRBV14 and TRBJ2-2, with TRBD2 identical over 9 bases. The CDR3 consists of 17 residues. Germline V CDR1 and CDR2: SGHDN, FVKESK. V shed 0 bases, J shed 3 bases, and the junction held 5 bases outside the gene matches. CDR3 nucleotides: TGTGCCAGCAGCCAAGACGTCACTAGCGGGTACACCGGGGAGCTGTTTTTT. It codes for CASSQDVTSGYTGELFF.

The J gene is TRBJ2-7, the V gene TRBV5-1; 11 nucleotides agree with TRBD2. Looked up from germline, CDR1 is SGHRS and CDR2 is YFSETQ. The CDR3 length is 15 residues. The V and J ends lost 1 base and 4 bases, in that order; junction bases with no gene match: 4. This chain's CDR3 is CASSLTSGSPYEQYF. In nucleotides, the CDR3 is TGCGCCAGCAGCTTGACTAGCGGGAGTCCTTACGAGCAGTACTTC.

This chain links TRBV11-2 with TRBJ2-7; 7 bases map to TRBD1. The germline V gene encodes CDR1 SGHAT and CDR2 FQNNGV. V lost 3 bases to trimming and J lost 5 bases; unmatched junction nucleotides: 10. This CDR3 comprises 15 residues. This chain's CDR3 is CASSLGTQGYHEQYF. The CDR3 coding sequence is TGTGCCAGCAGCTTGGGCACACAGGGGTATCACGAGCAGTACTTC.

J is TRBJ1-2 and V is TRBV28; D gene unclear. Germline V gene lookup returns CDR1 MDHEN and CDR2 SYDVKM. This CDR3 is 12 amino acids long. The ends were cut back, 2 bases at V and 7 bases at J, with 8 bases in the middle. The CDR3 is CASSLVEVGYTF. The CDR3 DNA follows: TGTGCCAGCAGTTTAGTGGAGGTTGGCTACACCTTC.

This clone has more than one count but fewer than ten. Here the CDR3 DNA reads TGTGCCAGCAGTGACCTTCAGGGGGGTAGCTACAATGAGCAGTTCTTC. Residues: CASSDLQGGSYNEQFF. The chain carries TRBV25-1 and TRBJ2-1, with D possibly matching TRBD1 (7 bases). Trimming left V 3 bases short and J 3 bases short, with 15 bases between. The CDR3 consists of 16 residues. Germline V gene sequence: CDR1 MGHDK, CDR2 SYGVNS.

The chain combines TRBV5-5 with TRBJ1-1, with D hard to call. Per the germline V gene, CDR1 is SGHKS and CDR2 is YYEKEE (reference sequence). The CDR3 has 13 amino acids. V was shortened by 4 bases and J by 3 bases, with 10 bases between the two germline ends. Written as DNA, the CDR3 is TGTGCCAGCAGCCCGAGGGTGGACACTGAAGCTTTCTTT. Its protein product is CASSPRVDTEAFF.

This clone showed up just a few times. The V and J genes are TRBV5-6 and TRBJ2-1, with 12 bases matching TRBD1. Germline CDR1 and CDR2: SGHDT and YYEEEE. The junction had 6 bases not matched to a gene; V was cut back by 1 base and J by 7 bases. The CDR3 is 16 amino acids. The CDR3 DNA is TGTGCCAGCAGCTTGAAGGGACAGGGGGCGCAGAATGAGCAGTTCTTC. Its protein is CASSLKGQGAQNEQFF. Full variable domain (remainder filled in from reference TRBV5-6 and TRBJ2-1): DAGVTQSPTHLIKTRGQQVTLRCSPKSGHDTVSWYQQALGQGPQFIFQYYEEEERQRGNFPDRFSGHQFPNYSSELNVNALLLGDSALYLCASSLKGQGAQNEQFFGPGTRLTVL.

This clone was counted a few times. Without the conserved terminal phenylalanine or tryptophan, this CDR3 likely stems from a read error. The DNA is left out, because the CDR3 cannot be placed on it with certainty; the CDR3 is given as TCRdb lists it. The chain has TRBV5-6 and TRBJ1-1; TRBD1, the D gene given by the table, was not confirmed from the DNA. CDR1 is SGHDT, CDR2 YYEEEE, per germline. The CDR3 numbers 8 amino acids, ends counted. The CDR3 sequence is CASSLVGG.

The rearrangement links TRBV4-1 to TRBJ2-1, with 10 bases that match TRBD2. The CDR3 length is 18 residues. Germline V gives CDR1 MGHRA, CDR2 YSYEKL. With 3 bases clipped from V and 4 bases from J, the junction kept 12 bases outside the gene matches. The CDR3 protein is CASSHGSGRLNGYNEQFF. The CDR3 nucleotides are TGCGCCAGCAGCCATGGTAGCGGGAGGCTTAACGGGTACAATGAGCAGTTCTTC.

The rearrangement joins TRBV5-5 to TRBJ1-1; 8 nucleotides match TRBD1. V shed 0 bases and J 1 base; nucleotides not matched to a gene: 2. Germline assignment: CDR1 SGHKS and CDR2 YYEKEE (reference sequence). This CDR3 has 15 amino acids. The CDR3 DNA follows: TGTGCCAGCAGCTTGGCCGGACAGGGGAACACTGAAGCTTTCTTT. Residues: CASSLAGQGNTEAFF.

The rearrangement links TRBV29-1 to TRBJ2-2, with D perhaps matching TRBD1 (6 bases). The CDR3 covers 13 residues. Trimming pared 6 bases from V and 5 bases from J, leaving 13 bases between. Germline V gene data show CDR1 as SQVTM and CDR2 as ANQGSEA. The CDR3 protein is CSVQDTGTGELFF. The CDR3 coding sequence is TGCAGCGTACAAGATACAGGGACCGGGGAGCTGTTTTTT.